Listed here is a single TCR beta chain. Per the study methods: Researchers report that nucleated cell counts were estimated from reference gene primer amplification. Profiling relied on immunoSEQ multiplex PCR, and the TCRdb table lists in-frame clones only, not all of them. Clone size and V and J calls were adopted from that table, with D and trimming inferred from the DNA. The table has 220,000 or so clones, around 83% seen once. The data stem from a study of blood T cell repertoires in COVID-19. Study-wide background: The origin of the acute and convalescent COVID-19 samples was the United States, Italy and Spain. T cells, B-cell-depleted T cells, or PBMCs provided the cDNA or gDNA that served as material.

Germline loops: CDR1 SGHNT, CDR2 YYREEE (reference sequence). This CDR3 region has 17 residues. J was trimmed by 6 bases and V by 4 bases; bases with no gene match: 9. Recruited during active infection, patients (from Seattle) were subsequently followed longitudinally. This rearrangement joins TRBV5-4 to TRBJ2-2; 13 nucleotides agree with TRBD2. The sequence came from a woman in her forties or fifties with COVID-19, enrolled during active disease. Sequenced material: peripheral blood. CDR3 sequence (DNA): TGTGCCAGCAGCGCCCGACGAACTAGCGGGGGGGCCGGGGAGCTGTTTTTT. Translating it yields CASSARRTSGGAGELFF.